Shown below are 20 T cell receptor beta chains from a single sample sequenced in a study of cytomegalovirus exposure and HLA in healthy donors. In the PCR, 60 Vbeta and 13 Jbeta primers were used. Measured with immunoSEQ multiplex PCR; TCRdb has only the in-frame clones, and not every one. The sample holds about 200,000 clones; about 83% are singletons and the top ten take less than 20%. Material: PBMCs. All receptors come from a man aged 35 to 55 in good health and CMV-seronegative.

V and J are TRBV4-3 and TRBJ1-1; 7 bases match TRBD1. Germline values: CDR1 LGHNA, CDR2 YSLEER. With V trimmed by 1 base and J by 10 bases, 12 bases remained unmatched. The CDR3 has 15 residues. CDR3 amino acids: CASSQGPRGKDGAFF. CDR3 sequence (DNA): TGCGCCAGCAGCCAAGGACCCAGGGGGAAGGATGGAGCTTTCTTT.

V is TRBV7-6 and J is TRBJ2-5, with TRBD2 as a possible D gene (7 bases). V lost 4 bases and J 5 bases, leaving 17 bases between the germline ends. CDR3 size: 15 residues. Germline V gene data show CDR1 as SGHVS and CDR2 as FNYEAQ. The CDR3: CASSSDGGGFETQYF. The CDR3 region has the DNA TGTGCCAGCAGCTCGGATGGGGGGGGCTTCGAGACCCAGTACTTC.

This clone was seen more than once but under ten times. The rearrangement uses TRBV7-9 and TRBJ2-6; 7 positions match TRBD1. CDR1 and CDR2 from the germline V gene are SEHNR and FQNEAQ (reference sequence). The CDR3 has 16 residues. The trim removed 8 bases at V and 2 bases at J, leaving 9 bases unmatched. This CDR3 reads CASRTTTGAGANVLTF. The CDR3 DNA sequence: TGTGCCAGCCGGACGACCACAGGGGCTGGGGCCAACGTCCTGACTTTC. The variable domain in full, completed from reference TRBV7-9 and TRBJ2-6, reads DTGVSQNPRHKITKRGQNVTFRCDPISEHNRLYWYRQTLGQGPEFLTYFQNEAQLEKSRLLSDRFSAERPKGSFSTLEIQRTEQGDSAMYLCASRTTTGAGANVLTFGAGSRLTVL.

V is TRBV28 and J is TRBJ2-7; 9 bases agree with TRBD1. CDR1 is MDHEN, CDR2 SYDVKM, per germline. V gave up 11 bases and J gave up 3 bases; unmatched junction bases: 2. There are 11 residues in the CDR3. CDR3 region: CAATGGYEQYF. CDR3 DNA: TGTGCCGCGACAGGGGGCTACGAGCAGTACTTC.

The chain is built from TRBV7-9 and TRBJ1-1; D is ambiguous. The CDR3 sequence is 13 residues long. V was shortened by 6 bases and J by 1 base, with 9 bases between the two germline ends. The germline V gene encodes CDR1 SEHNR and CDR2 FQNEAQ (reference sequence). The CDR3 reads CASRQIGNTEAFF. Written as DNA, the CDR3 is TGTGCCAGCAGACAGATCGGGAACACTGAAGCTTTCTTT.

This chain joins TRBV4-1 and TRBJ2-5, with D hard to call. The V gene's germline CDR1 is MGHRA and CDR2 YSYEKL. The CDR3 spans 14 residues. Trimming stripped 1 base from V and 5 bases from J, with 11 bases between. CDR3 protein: CASSQVFKEETQYF. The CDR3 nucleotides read TGCGCCAGCAGCCAAGTTTTTAAAGAGGAGACCCAGTACTTC.

The CDR3 coding sequence is TGTGCCAGCAGATACAGGGGTTCCTACGAGCAGTACTTC. Protein product: CASRYRGSYEQYF. V is TRBV6-1 and J is TRBJ2-7; 7 bases align to TRBD1. V lost 6 bases to trimming and J lost 1 base; unmatched junction nucleotides: 3. There are 13 residues in the CDR3. Germline V lookup: CDR1 MNHNS, CDR2 SASEGT.

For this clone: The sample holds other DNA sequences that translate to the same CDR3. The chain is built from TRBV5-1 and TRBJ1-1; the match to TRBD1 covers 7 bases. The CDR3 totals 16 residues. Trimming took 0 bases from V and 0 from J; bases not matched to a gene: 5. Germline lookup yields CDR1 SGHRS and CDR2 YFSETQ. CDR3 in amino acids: CASSLGRGNLNTEAFF. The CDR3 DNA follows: TGCGCCAGCAGCTTGGGCAGGGGGAACCTGAACACTGAAGCTTTCTTT. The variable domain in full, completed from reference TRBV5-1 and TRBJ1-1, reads KAGVTQTPRYLIKTRGQQVTLSCSPISGHRSVSWYQQTPGQGLQFLFEYFSETQRNKGNFPGRFSGRQFSNSRSEMNVSTLELGDSALYLCASSLGRGNLNTEAFFGQGTRLTVV.

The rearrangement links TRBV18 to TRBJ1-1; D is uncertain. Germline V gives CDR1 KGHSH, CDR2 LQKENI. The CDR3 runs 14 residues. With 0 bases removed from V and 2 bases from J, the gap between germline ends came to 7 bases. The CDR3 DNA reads TGTGCCAGCTCACCACCCTTAGATAACACTGAAGCTTTCTTT. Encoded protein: CASSPPLDNTEAFF.

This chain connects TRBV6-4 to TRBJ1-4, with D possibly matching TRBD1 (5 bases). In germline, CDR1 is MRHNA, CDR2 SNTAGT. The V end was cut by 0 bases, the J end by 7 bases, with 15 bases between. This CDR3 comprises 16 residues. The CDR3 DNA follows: TGTGCCAGCAGTGACTCCAGGGTATCCCTTTGTGAAAAACTGTTTTTT. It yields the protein CASSDSRVSLCEKLFF.

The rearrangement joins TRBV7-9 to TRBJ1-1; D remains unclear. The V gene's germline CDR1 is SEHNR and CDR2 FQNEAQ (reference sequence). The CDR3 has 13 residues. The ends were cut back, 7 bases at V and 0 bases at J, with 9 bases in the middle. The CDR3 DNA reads TGTGCCAGCATTCCAGGCATGAACACTGAAGCTTTCTTT. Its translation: CASIPGMNTEAFF.

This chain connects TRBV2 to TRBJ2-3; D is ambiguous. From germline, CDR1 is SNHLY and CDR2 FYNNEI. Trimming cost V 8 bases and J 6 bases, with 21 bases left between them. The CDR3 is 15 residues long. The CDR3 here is CASAWQLAGWDTQYF. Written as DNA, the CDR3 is TGTGCCAGCGCTTGGCAGCTCGCAGGATGGGATACGCAGTATTTT.

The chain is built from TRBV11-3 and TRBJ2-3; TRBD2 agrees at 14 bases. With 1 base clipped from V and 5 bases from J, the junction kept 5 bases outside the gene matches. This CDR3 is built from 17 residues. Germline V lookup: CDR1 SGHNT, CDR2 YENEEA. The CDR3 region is CASSLGGLAGAQDTQYF. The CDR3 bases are TGTGCCAGCAGCTTAGGGGGACTAGCGGGGGCCCAAGATACGCAGTATTTT. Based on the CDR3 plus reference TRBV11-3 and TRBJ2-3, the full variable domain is EAGVVQSPRYKIIEKKQPVAFWCNPISGHNTLYWYLQNLGQGPELLIRYENEEAVDDSQLPKDRFSAERLKGVDSTLKIQPAELGDSAVYLCASSLGGLAGAQDTQYFGPGTRLTVL.

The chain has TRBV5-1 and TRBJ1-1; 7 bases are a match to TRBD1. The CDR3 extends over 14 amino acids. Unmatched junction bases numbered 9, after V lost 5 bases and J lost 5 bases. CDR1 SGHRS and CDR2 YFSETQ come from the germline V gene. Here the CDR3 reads CASSHEIRGTEAFF. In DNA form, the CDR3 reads TGCGCCAGCAGTCATGAGATCAGGGGGACTGAAGCTTTCTTT.

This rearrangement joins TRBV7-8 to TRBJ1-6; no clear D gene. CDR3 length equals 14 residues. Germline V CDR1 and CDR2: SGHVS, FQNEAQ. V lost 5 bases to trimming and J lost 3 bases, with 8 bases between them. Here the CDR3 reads CASSLQHYNSPLHF. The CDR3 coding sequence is TGTGCCAGCAGCCTGCAACACTATAATTCACCCCTCCACTTT.

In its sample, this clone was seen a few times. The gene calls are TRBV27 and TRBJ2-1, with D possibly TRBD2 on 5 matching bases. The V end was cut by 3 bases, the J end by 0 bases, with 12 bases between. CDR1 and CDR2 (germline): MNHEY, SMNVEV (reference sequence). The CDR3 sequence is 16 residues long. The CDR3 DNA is TGTGCCAGCAGTTTGAGGCGGGCGAGCTCCTACAATGAGCAGTTCTTC. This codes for CASSLRRASSYNEQFF.

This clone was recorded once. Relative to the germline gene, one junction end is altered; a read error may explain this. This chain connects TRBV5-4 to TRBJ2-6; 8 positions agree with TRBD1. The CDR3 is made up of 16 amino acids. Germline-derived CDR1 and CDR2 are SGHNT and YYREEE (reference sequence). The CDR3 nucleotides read TGTGCCAGCAGTAGGGACAGGATATCTGGGGCCAACGCCCTGACTTTC. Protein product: CASSRDRISGANALTF.

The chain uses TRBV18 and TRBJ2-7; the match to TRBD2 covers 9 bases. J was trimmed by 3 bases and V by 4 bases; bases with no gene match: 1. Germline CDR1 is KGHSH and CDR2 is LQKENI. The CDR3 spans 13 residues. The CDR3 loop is CASSRTSDYEQYF. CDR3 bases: TGTGCCAGCTCACGGACTAGCGACTACGAGCAGTACTTC.

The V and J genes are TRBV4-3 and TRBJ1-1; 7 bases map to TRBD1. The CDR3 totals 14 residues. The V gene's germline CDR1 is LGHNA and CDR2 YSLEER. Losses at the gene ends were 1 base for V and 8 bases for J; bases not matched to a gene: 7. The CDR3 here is CASSQVAGTAEAFF. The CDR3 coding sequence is TGCGCCAGCAGCCAAGTCGCTGGGACAGCCGAAGCTTTCTTT.

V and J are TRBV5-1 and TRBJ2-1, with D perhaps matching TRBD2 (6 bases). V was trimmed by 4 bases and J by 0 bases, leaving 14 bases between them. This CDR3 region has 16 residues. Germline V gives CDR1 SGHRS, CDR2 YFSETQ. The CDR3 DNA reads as TGCGCCAGCAGCCGCTCTAGCGACAACTCCTACAATGAGCAGTTCTTC. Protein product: CASSRSSDNSYNEQFF.